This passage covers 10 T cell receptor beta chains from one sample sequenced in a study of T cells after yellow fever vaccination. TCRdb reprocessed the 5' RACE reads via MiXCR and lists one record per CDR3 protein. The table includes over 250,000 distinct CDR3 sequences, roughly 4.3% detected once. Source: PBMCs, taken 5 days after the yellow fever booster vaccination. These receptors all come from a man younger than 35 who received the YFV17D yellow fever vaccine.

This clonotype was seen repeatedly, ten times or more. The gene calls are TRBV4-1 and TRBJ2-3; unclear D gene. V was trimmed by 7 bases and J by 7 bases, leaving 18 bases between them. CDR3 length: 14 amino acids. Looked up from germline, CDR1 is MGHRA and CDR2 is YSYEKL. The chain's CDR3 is CASTSERSSYTQYF. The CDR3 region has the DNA TGCGCCAGCACGTCGGAGCGAAGCTCCTATACGCAGTATTTT.

CDR3 loop: CASSPGQLRYNEQFF. CDR3 DNA: TGTGCCAGCAGCCCCGGTCAGTTGCGCTACAATGAGCAGTTCTTC. The V call is TRBV7-3, the J call TRBJ2-1, with D unclear. Trimming took 5 bases from V and 3 from J, leaving 14 bases between them. The germline V gene has CDR1 SGHTA and CDR2 FQGTGA. The CDR3 runs 15 residues.

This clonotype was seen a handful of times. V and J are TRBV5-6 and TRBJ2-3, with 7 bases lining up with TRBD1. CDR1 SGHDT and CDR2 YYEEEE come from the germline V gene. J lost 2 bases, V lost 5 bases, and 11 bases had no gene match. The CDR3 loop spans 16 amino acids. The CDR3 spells CASSYRTGPLTDTQYF. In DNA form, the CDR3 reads TGTGCCAGCAGTTATAGGACAGGACCCCTCACAGATACGCAGTATTTT.

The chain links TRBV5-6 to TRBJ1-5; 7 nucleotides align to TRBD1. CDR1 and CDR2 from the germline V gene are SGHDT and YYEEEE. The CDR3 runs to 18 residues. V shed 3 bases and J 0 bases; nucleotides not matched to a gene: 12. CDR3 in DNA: TGTGCCAGCAGCTCCAAAAACAGGGGAAGATATAGCAATCAGCCCCAGCATTTT. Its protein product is CASSSKNRGRYSNQPQHF.

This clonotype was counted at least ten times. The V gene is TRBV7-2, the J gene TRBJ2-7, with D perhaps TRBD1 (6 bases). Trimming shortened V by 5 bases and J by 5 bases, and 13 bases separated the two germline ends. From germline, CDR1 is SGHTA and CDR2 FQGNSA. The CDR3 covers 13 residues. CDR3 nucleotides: TGTGCCAGCAGCACGCAACAGGGAAACGAGCAGTACTTC. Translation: CASSTQQGNEQYF.

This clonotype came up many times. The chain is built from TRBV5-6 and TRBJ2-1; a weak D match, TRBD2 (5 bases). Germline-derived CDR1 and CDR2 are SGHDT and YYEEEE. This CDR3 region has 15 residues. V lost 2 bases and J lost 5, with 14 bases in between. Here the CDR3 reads CASSFLGADHNEQFF. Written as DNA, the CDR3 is TGTGCCAGCAGCTTTTTGGGAGCCGACCACAATGAGCAGTTCTTC.

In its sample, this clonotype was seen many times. CDR3 sequence: CASKYSSITEAFF. The CDR3 nucleotides are TGCGCCAGCAAGTATAGCTCAATCACTGAAGCTTTCTTT. This sequence joins TRBV5-1 and TRBJ1-1; D gene uncertain. Germline values: CDR1 SGHRS, CDR2 YFSETQ. V lost 6 bases to trimming and J lost 4 bases, with 13 bases between them. This CDR3 is 13 amino acids long. Full variable domain (missing parts from reference TRBV5-1 and TRBJ1-1): KAGVTQTPRYLIKTRGQQVTLSCSPISGHRSVSWYQQTPGQGLQFLFEYFSETQRNKGNFPGRFSGRQFSNSRSEMNVSTLELGDSALYLCASKYSSITEAFFGQGTRLTVV.

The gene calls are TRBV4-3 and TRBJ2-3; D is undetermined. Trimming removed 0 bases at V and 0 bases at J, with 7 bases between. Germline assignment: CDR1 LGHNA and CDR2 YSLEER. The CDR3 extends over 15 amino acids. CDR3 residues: CASSQESRSTDTQYF. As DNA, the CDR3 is TGCGCCAGCAGCCAAGAGAGCAGGAGCACAGATACGCAGTATTTT.

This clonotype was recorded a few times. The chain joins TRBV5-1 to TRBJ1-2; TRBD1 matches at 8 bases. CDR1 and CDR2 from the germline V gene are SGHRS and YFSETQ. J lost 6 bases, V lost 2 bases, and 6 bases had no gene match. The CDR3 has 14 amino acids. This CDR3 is CASSLGTGRDGYTF. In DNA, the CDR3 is TGCGCCAGCAGCTTAGGGACAGGACGGGATGGCTACACCTTC.

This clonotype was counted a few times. The CDR3 DNA follows: TGTGCCAGCAGGTTCCGGACAGCCATGAACACTGAAGCTTTCTTT. Its protein is CASRFRTAMNTEAFF. The chain recombines TRBV12-3 or TRBV12-4 with TRBJ1-1; perhaps TRBD1 as D (6 bases). The V and J ends lost 6 bases and 0 bases respectively, with 14 bases between them. The CDR3 is 15 residues long.